The clone carrying this TCR beta chain was observed a handful of times. Antigen: not known. The isolated RNA, all of it, was reverse transcribed, so expressed TCRB transcripts were what got sequenced. The repertoire was sequenced with immunoSEQ multiplex PCR; TCRdb's copy has only in-frame clones and lacks some. In the table there are about 170,000 clones, approximately 8% of which are singletons. The germline CDR1 and CDR2 sequences are SGHAT and FQNNGV. Deletions cut 4 bases from V and 5 bases from J, with 17 bases between. This CDR3 comprises 15 residues. The entry originates in a study of beta chain features in type 1 diabetes. Overall study: Taken together, all samples contributed approximately 110,000,000 examined sorted cells.

Study-wide findings and caveats: It was not settled here whether HLA type affects TCRB rearrangement. A PCR bias possibly favoring shorter templates would apply equally to patients and controls. People with Type 1 diabetes carried modestly yet significantly shorter TCRB CDR3s in all four CD4+ subsets. More deletions and fewer insertions at VDJ junctions were seen in type 1 diabetes patients.

The chain couples TRBV11-2 to TRBJ1-2; D gene ambiguous. This TCR was recovered from a young man with type 1 diabetes. Sequencing input: central memory CD4+ T cells from blood. The CDR3 is CASSSPGRGEYGYTF. In nucleotides, the CDR3 is TGTGCCAGCAGCTCTCCGGGCCGTGGGGAGTATGGCTACACCTTC.